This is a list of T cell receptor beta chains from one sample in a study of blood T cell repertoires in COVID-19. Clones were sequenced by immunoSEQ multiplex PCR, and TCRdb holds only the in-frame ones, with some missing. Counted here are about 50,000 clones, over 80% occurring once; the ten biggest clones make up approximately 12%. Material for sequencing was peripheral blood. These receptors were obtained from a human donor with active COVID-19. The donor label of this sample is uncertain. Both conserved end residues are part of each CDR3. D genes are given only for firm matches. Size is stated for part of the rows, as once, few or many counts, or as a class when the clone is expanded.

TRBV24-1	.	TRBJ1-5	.	CATSDSRRGFDQPQHF	TGTGCCACCAGTGATTCCAGACGAGGCTTTGATCAGCCCCAGCATTTT
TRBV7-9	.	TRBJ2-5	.	CASSPLPDREETQYF	TGTGCCAGCAGCCCCCTCCCTGACAGAGAAGAGACCCAGTACTTC
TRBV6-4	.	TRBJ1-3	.	CAIVGNTIYF	TGTGCCATCGTGGGAAACACCATATATTTT
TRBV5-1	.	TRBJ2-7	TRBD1	CASSLGGTGKNYEQYF	TGCGCCAGCAGCTTGGGAGGGACAGGGAAGAACTACGAGCAGTACTTC
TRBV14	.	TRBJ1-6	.	CASSQVAGSYNSPLHF	TGTGCCAGCAGCCAAGTCGCCGGCTCCTATAATTCACCCCTCCACTTT
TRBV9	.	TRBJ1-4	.	CASSVGQTNEKLFF	TGTGCCAGCAGCGTAGGACAAACTAATGAAAAACTGTTTTTT
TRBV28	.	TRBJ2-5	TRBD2	CASSRTTPGGETQYF	TGTGCCAGCAGTAGGACCACCCCGGGGGGAGAGACCCAGTACTTC
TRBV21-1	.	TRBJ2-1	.	CASSRDWTGDLYNEQFF	TGTGCCAGCAGCAGGGACTGGACGGGAGATCTCTACAATGAGCAGTTCTTC
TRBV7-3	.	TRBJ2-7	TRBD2	CASSPHPSGRRFMGEQYF	TGTGCCAGCAGCCCCCACCCTAGCGGGAGGAGGTTCATGGGCGAGCAGTACTTC
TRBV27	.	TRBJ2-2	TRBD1	CASSLSRQGGGELFF	TGTGCCAGCAGTTTATCCCGACAGGGCGGCGGGGAGCTGTTTTTT
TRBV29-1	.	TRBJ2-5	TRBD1	CSVSGGDETQYF	TGCAGCGTTTCAGGGGGCGACGAGACCCAGTACTTC
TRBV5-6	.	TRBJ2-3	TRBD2	CASSLSPGTSGGDTQYF	TGTGCCAGCAGCCTGAGCCCCGGGACTAGCGGGGGAGATACGCAGTATTTT
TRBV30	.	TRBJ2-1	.	CAWWPLYSSSYNEQFF	TGTGCCTGGTGGCCTCTGTACAGCAGCTCCTACAATGAGCAGTTCTTC
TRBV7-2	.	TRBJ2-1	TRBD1	CASSLVGQGINEQFF	TGTGCCAGCAGCTTAGTTGGACAGGGTATCAATGAGCAGTTCTTC
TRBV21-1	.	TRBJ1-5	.	CASSKVRREAPQHF	TGTGCCAGCAGCAAAGTAAGGCGGGAGGCGCCCCAGCATTTT
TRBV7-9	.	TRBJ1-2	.	CASSFRGGGYTF	TGTGCCAGCAGCTTCAGGGGTGGAGGCTACACCTTC
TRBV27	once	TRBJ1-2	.	CASSLKWGGQLVYGYTF	TGTGCCAGCAGTTTGAAGTGGGGTGGCCAACTAGTTTATGGCTACACCTTC
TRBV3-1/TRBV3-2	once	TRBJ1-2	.	CASSQDLNPLGYTF	TGTGCCAGCAGCCAAGATCTAAATCCCCTTGGCTACACCTTC
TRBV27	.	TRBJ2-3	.	CASSSKSSNTDTQYF	TGTGCCAGCAGTTCCAAGTCAAGCAACACAGATACGCAGTATTTT
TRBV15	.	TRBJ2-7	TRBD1	CATSTRTGAYEQYF	TGTGCCACCAGCACAAGGACAGGGGCCTACGAGCAGTACTTC
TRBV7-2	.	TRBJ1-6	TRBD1	CASSRDSYNSPLHF	TGTGCCAGCAGCCGGGACAGCTATAATTCACCCCTCCACTTT
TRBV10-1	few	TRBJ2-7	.	CASSDLTTAALYEQYF	TGCGCCAGCAGTGACCTCACGACAGCTGCCCTTTACGAGCAGTACTTC
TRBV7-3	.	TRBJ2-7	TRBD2	CASRPRLAGGYEQYF	TGTGCCAGCAGGCCAAGACTAGCGGGAGGATACGAGCAGTACTTC
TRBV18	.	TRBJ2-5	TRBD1	CASSPRQGARETQYF	TGTGCCAGCTCACCACGACAGGGGGCGCGGGAGACCCAGTACTTC
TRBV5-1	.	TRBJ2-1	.	CASTTAGSDWAEQFF	TGCGCCAGCACCACGGCGGGGTCTGATTGGGCAGAGCAGTTCTTC
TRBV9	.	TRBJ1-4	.	CASSPGWGAGNEKLFF	TGTGCCAGCAGCCCAGGCTGGGGCGCAGGTAATGAAAAACTGTTTTTT
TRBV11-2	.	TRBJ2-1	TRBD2	CASSGLAGTYNEQFF	TGTGCCAGCAGCGGCCTAGCGGGAACCTACAATGAGCAGTTCTTC
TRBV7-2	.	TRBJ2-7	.	CASSPNSYEQYF	TGTGCCAGCAGCCCAAACTCCTACGAGCAGTACTTC
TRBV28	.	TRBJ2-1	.	CASTARTGLYEQFF	TGTGCCAGCACCGCCCGAACAGGGTTATATGAGCAGTTCTTC
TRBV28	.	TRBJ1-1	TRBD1	CASIQQGAYTEAFF	TGTGCCAGCATTCAACAGGGGGCTTACACTGAAGCTTTCTTT
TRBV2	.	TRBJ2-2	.	CASGDDRYTGELFF	TGTGCCAGCGGAGACGACAGGTACACCGGGGAGCTGTTTTTT
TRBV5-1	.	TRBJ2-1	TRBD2	CASSQLAGGPYNEQFF	TGCGCCAGCAGCCAGCTAGCGGGAGGGCCTTATAATGAGCAGTTCTTC
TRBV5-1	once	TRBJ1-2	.	CASSSEGGSGYTF	TGCGCCAGCAGTTCGGAGGGCGGGAGTGGCTACACCTTC
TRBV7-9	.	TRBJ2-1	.	CASNRYHEQFF	TGTGCCAGCAACAGATACCATGAGCAGTTCTTC
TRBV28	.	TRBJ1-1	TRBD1	CASGQGARTEAFF	TGTGCCAGCGGGCAGGGGGCGCGCACTGAAGCTTTCTTT
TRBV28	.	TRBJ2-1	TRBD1	CASRAGQGAYNEQFF	TGTGCCAGCAGGGCCGGACAGGGGGCGTACAATGAGCAGTTCTTC
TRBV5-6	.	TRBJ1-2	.	CASSLPLGQDYGYTF	TGTGCCAGCAGCTTGCCCTTAGGACAAGACTATGGCTACACCTTC
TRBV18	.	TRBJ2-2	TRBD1	CASYRQGATGELFF	TGTGCCAGCTACAGACAGGGGGCAACCGGGGAGCTGTTTTTT
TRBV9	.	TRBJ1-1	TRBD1	CASSVGGQVMNTEAFF	TGTGCCAGCAGCGTAGGGGGACAGGTAATGAACACTGAAGCTTTCTTT
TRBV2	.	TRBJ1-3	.	CASSAGVGNTIYF	TGTGCCAGCTCGGCGGGGGTTGGTAACACCATATATTTT
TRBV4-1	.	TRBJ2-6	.	CASSLGLAGANVLTF	TGCGCCAGCAGCCTTGGACTCGCTGGGGCCAACGTCCTGACTTTC
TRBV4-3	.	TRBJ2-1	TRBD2	CASTKGLAKPNEQFF	TGCGCCAGCACCAAGGGACTAGCGAAGCCCAATGAGCAGTTCTTC
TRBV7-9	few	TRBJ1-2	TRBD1	CASSPQGDFTGYTF	TGTGCCAGCAGCCCCCAGGGGGACTTTACTGGCTACACCTTC
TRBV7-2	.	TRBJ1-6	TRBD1	CASSLPTGGGSPLHF	TGTGCCAGCAGCCTCCCGACAGGGGGAGGCTCACCCCTCCACTTT
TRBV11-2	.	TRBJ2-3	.	CASSLGQFDTDTQYF	TGTGCCAGCAGCTTAGGACAGTTCGACACAGATACGCAGTATTTT
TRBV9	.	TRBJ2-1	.	CASSVHQGYNEQFF	TGTGCCAGCAGCGTACACCAGGGGTACAATGAGCAGTTCTTC
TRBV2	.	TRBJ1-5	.	CASSERGNSNQPQHF	TGTGCCAGCAGTGAACGGGGGAATAGCAATCAGCCCCAGCATTTT
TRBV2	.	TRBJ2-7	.	CASSEGFGREDEQYF	TGTGCTAGCAGTGAAGGTTTTGGCAGGGAGGACGAGCAGTACTTC
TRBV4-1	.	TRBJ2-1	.	CASSQDGRVEYNEQFF	TGCGCCAGCAGCCAAGATGGCAGGGTCGAATACAATGAGCAGTTCTTC
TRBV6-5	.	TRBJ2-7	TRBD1	CASSYDRGRREQYF	TGTGCCAGCAGTTACGACAGGGGGCGTCGCGAGCAGTACTTC
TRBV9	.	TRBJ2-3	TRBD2	CASSAGRGAGGADTQYF	TGTGCCAGCAGCGCAGGGCGAGGAGCGGGAGGCGCTGATACGCAGTATTTT
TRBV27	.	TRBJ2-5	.	CASSEYPRHPQETQYF	TGTGCCAGCAGCGAGTACCCTCGACACCCACAAGAGACCCAGTACTTC
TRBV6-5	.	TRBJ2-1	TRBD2	CASRPSRGDANEQFF	TGTGCCAGCAGACCGTCTCGGGGGGATGCCAATGAGCAGTTCTTC